These 3 T cell receptor beta chains share one sample of origin, sequenced in a study of T cells in Graves' hyperthyroidism and ophthalmopathy (dated by TCRdb to about 2019). The library was made by multiplex PCR. The instrument was an Illumina HiSeq 2000. Amplification of TCR beta CDR3 regions was carried out from RNA transcripts. The first round of RT-PCR for the TCR CDR3 was performed with the HTBI primer set and the Qiagen OneStep RT-PCR kit. TCRdb trimmed the raw reads at Q25, called clones with MiXCR and kept productive beta chains. Each CDR3 protein gets just one entry, which takes the most common genes and DNA from the rows behind it. For this sample there are about 360,000 distinct CDR3 sequences; roughly 13% appear just once. The top ten clones comprise 9.2% of the sample. Sequences were obtained from blood. All receptors derive from a woman between 18 and 29 years old with Graves' hyperthyroidism.

This clonotype was observed a handful of times. This chain joins TRBV20-1 and TRBJ2-1; 8 nucleotides line up with TRBD2. CDR1 is DFQATT, CDR2 SNEGSKA, per germline (reference sequence). The V segment lost 3 bases and the J segment 4 bases; nucleotides outside the gene matches: 5. The CDR3 sequence is 14 residues long. CDR3 residues: CSARRGVQYNEQFF. CDR3 bases: TGCAGTGCTAGGCGGGGGGTACAGTACAATGAGCAGTTCTTC.

This clonotype was recorded many times. The chain combines TRBV5-1 with TRBJ1-1, with 8 bases lining up with TRBD1. This CDR3 is 15 amino acids long. CDR1 is SGHRS, CDR2 YFSETQ, per germline. With V trimmed by 4 bases and J by 1 base, 6 bases remained unmatched. CDR3 region: CASSDWTGRNTEAFF. The CDR3 nucleotides read TGCGCCAGCAGCGATTGGACAGGGAGGAACACTGAAGCTTTCTTT.

This clonotype was detected many times. V usage is TRBV20-1 and J usage is TRBJ2-7; D tentatively reads TRBD1 or TRBD2 (6 bases each). From germline, CDR1 is DFQATT and CDR2 SNEGSKA (reference sequence). With 3 bases removed from V and 4 bases from J, the gap between germline ends came to 16 bases. The CDR3 runs to 14 residues. The CDR3 DNA follows: TGCAGTGCTAGTGGGGGGCTAAACGGTTACGAGCAGTACTTC. This gives the protein CSASGGLNGYEQYF.